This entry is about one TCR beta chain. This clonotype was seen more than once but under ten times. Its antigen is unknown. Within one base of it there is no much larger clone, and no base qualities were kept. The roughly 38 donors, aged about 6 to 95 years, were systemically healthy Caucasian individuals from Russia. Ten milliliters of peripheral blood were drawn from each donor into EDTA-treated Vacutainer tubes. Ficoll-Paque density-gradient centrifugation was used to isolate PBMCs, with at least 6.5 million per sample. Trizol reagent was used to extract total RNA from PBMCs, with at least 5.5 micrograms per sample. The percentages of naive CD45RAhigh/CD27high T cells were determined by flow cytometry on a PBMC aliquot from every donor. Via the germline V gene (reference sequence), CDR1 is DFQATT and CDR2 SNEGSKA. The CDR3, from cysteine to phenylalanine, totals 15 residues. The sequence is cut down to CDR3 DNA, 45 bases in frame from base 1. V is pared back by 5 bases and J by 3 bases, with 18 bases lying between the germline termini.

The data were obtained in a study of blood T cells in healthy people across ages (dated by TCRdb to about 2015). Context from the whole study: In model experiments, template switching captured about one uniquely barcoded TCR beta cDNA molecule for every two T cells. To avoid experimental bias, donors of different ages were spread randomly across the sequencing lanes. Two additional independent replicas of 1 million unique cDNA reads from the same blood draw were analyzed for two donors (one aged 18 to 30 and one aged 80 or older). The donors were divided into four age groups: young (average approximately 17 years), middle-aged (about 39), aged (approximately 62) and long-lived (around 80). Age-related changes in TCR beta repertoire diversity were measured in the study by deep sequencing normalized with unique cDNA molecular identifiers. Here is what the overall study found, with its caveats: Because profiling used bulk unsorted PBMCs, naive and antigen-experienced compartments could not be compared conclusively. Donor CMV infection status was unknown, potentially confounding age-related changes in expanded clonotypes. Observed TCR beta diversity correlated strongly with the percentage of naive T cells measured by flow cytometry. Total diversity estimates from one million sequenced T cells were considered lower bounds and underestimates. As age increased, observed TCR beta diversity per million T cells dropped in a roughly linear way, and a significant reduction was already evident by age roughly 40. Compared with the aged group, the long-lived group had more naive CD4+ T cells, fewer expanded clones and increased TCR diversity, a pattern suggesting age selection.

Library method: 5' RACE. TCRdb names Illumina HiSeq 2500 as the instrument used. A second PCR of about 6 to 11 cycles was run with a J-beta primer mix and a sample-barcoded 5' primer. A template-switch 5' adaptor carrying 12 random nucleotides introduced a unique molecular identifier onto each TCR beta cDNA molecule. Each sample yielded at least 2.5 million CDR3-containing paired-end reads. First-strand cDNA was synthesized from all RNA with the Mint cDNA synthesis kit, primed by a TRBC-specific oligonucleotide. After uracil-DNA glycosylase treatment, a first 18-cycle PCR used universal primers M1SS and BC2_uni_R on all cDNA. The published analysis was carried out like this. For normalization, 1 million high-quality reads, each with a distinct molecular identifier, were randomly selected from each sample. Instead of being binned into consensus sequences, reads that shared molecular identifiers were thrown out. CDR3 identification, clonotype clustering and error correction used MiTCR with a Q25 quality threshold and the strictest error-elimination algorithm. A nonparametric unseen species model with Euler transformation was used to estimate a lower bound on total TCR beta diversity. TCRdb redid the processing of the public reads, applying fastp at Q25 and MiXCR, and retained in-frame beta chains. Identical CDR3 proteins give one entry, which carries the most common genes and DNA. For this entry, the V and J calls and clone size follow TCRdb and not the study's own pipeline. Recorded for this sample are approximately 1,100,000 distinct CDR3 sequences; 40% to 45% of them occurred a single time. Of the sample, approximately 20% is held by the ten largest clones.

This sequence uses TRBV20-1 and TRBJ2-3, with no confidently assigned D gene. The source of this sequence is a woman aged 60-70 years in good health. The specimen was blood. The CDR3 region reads CSAPRPPPGTDTQYF. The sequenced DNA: TGCAGTGCTCCCCGCCCACCGCCAGGAACAGATACGCAGTATTTT.